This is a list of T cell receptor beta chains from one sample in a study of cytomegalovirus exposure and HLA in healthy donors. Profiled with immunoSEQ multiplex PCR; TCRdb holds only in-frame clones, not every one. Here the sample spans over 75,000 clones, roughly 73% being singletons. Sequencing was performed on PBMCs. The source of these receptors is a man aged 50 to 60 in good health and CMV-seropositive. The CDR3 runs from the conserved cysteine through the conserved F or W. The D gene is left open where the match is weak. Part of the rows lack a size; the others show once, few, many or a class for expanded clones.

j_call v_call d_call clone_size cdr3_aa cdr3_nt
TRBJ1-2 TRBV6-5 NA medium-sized CASSYSPQTVYGYTF TGTGCCAGCAGTTACTCACCCCAGACAGTATATGGCTACACCTTC
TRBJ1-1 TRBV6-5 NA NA CASRQNRVGNTEAFF TGTGCCAGCAGACAAAACAGGGTTGGGAACACTGAAGCTTTCTTT
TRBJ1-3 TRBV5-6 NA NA CASSLNGNSGNTIYF TGTGCCAGCAGCTTGAACGGGAACTCTGGAAACACCATATATTTT
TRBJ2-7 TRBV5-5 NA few CASSTEWQSYEQYF TGTGCCAGCAGCACGGAGTGGCAGTCCTACGAGCAGTACTTC
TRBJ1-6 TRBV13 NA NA CASSLGQVPALHF TGTGCCAGCAGCTTAGGTCAGGTTCCGGCCCTCCACTTT
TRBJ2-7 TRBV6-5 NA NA CASSGAYEQYF TGTGCCAGCAGTGGAGCCTACGAGCAGTACTTC
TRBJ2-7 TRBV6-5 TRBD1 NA CASSDDRVHEQYF TGTGCCAGCAGTGACGACAGGGTCCACGAGCAGTACTTC
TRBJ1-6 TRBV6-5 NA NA CASRWAVNSPLHF TGTGCCAGCAGGTGGGCAGTAAATTCACCCCTCCACTTT
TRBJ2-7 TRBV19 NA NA CASSIRDYSYEQYF TGTGCCAGTAGTATTAGAGACTACTCCTACGAGCAGTACTTC
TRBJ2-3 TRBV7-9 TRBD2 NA CASSPGTSGADTQYF TGTGCCAGCAGCCCCGGGACTAGCGGCGCAGATACGCAGTATTTT
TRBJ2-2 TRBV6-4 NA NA CASSDGIHTGELFF TGTGCCAGCAGTGACGGCATACACACCGGGGAGCTGTTTTTT
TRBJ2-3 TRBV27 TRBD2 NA CASGETSGRDTQYF TGTGCCAGCGGAGAGACTAGCGGGAGGGATACGCAGTATTTT
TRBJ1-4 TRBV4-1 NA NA CASSHRTVLPTNEKLFF TGCGCCAGCAGCCACCGGACAGTACTTCCAACTAATGAAAAACTGTTTTTT
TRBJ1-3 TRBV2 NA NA CASQLGEENTIYF TGTGCCAGCCAACTCGGGGAGGAAAACACCATATATTTT
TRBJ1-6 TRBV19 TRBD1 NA CASSIQGVNSPLHF TGTGCCAGTAGTATCCAGGGGGTTAATTCACCCCTCCACTTT
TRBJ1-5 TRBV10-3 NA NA CAISEQGFNNQPQHF TGTGCCATCAGTGAGCAGGGGTTCAACAATCAGCCCCAGCATTTT
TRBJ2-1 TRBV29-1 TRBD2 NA CSGTRGDNEQFF TGCAGCGGTACGCGGGGGGACAATGAGCAGTTCTTC
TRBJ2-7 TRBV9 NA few CASSVREATYEQYF TGTGCCAGCAGCGTGCGGGAAGCCACCTACGAGCAGTACTTC
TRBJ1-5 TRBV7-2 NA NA CASSPKHGSNQPQHF TGTGCCAGCAGCCCGAAACACGGGAGCAATCAGCCCCAGCATTTT
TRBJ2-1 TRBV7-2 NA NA CASTPVGTLSYNEQFF TGTGCCAGCACCCCGGTGGGGACTCTCTCCTACAATGAGCAGTTCTTC
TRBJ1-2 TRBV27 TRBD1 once CASSLTGGAGGYPF TGTGCCAGCAGTCTGACAGGGGGCGCGGGAGGCTACCCCTTC
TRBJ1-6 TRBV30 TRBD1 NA CACLGTGFFYNSPLHF TGTGCCTGCCTAGGGACAGGGTTCTTTTATAATTCACCCCTCCACTTT
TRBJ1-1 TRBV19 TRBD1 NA CASTRTGGASTEAFF TGTGCCAGTACCCGGACAGGGGGCGCGAGTACTGAAGCTTTCTTT
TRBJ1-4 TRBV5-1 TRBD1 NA CASSLGGQGSNEKLFF TGCGCCAGCAGCTTGGGGGGACAGGGATCTAATGAAAAACTGTTTTTT
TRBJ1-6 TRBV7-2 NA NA CASSSKRGSPNSPLHF TGTGCCAGCAGCTCAAAGAGGGGGTCCCCTAATTCACCCCTCCACTTT
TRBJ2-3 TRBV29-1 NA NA CSVEGVGRGRTDTQYF TGCAGCGTTGAGGGCGTGGGGCGGGGGCGCACAGATACGCAGTATTTT
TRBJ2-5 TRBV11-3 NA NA CASSPHQGMETQYF TGTGCCAGCAGCCCCCATCAGGGGATGGAGACCCAGTACTTC
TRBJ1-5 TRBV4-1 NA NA CASSQAGSNQPQHF TGCGCCAGCAGCCAAGCAGGGAGCAATCAGCCCCAGCATTTT
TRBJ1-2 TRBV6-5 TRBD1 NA CASGLTGDYGYTF TGTGCCAGCGGATTAACAGGGGACTATGGCTACACCTTC
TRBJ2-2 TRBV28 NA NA CASSSGQTYTGELFF TGTGCCAGCAGTAGCGGACAGACTTACACCGGGGAGCTGTTTTTT
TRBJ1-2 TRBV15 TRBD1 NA CATSRAGGGGYTF TGTGCCACCAGCAGAGCAGGGGGCGGGGGCTACACCTTC
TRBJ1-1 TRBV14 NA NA CASSQVEMNTEAFF TGTGCCAGCAGCCAAGTTGAGATGAACACTGAAGCTTTCTTT
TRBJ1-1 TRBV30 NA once CAWSLTVNTEAFF TGCGCCTGGAGCCTAACCGTGAACACTGAAGCTTTCTTT
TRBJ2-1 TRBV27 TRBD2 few CASSPPGLAGAKEQFF TGTGCCAGCAGTCCTCCCGGACTAGCGGGGGCCAAAGAGCAGTTCTTC
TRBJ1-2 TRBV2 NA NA CASSPGGALSRNYGYTF TGTGCCAGCAGCCCGGGAGGGGCACTTTCTCGAAACTATGGCTACACCTTC
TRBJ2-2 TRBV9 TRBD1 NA CASTRTGNTGELFF TGTGCCAGCACCAGGACAGGGAACACCGGGGAGCTGTTTTTT
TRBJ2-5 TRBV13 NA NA CASSFRAGSETQYF TGTGCCAGCAGCTTCAGGGCAGGTTCAGAGACCCAGTACTTC
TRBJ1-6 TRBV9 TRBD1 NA CASSETGGTSTPLHF TGTGCCAGCAGTGAGACAGGGGGCACGAGTACACCCCTCCACTTT
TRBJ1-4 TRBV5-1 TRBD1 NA CASSKDREGNEKLFF TGCGCCAGCAGCAAGGACAGGGAGGGAAATGAAAAACTGTTTTTT
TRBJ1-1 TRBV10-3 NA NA CAIRPGSESNTEAFF TGTGCCATCAGACCGGGATCGGAGTCTAACACTGAAGCTTTCTTT
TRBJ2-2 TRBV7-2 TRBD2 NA CASSLMAGGTSGELFF TGTGCCAGCAGCTTAATGGCGGGGGGGACGTCCGGGGAGCTGTTTTTT
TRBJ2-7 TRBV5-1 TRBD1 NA CASSKTGSQGEQYF TGCGCCAGCAGCAAGACAGGGAGCCAAGGCGAGCAGTACTTC
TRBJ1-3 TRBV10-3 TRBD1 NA CAISESSGTGSGNTIYF TGTGCCATCAGTGAATCTTCTGGGACAGGCTCTGGAAACACCATATATTTT
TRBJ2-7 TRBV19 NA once CASASTSPRGEQYF TGTGCCAGCGCGTCGACTAGCCCCAGGGGAGAGCAGTACTTC
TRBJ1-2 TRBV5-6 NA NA CASSLDRTPDYGYTF TGTGCCAGCAGCTTGGACAGGACACCCGATTATGGCTACACCTTC
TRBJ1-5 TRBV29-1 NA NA CSVAAGAGGNQPQNF NA
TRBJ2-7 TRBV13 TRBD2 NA CASSPRGSGGLSSYEQYF TGTGCCAGCAGCCCCCGAGGTAGCGGGGGACTCAGCTCCTACGAGCAGTACTTC
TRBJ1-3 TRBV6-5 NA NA CASSTSGNTIYF TGTGCCAGCAGTACATCTGGAAACACCATATATTTT
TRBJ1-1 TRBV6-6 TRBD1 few CASSPGQGEAFF TGTGCCAGCAGCCCCGGACAGGGTGAAGCTTTCTTT
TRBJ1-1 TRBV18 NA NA CASSPTGEAFF TGTGCCAGCTCACCAACAGGCGAAGCTTTCTTT
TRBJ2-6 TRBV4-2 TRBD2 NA CASSQVGGSGANVLTF TGTGCCAGCAGCCAAGTCGGGGGGTCTGGGGCCAACGTCCTGACTTTC
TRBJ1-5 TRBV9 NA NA CASSAGTGESNQPQHF TGTGCCAGCAGCGCGGGGACGGGAGAGAGCAATCAGCCCCAGCATTTT
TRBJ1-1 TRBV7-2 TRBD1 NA CASSLDRTGGGFF TGTGCCAGCAGCTTAGATAGGACAGGGGGCGGGTTCTTT